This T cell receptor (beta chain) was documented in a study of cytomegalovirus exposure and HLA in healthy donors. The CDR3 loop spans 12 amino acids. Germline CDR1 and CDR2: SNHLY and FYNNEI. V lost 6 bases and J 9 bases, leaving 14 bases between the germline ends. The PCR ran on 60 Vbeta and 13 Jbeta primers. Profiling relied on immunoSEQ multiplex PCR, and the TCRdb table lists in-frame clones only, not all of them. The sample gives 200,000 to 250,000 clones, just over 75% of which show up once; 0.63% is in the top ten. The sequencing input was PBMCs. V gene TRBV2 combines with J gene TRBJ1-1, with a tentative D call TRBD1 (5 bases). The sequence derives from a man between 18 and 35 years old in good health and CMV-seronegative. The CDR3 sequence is CASSRDSTKAFF. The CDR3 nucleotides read TGTGCCAGCAGCCGCGACAGTACAAAAGCTTTCTTT.